This T cell receptor (beta chain) was profiled in a study of Graves' ophthalmopathy and Graves' hyperthyroidism. The germline V and J ends were trimmed by 5 bases and 6 bases, with 23 bases remaining between them. CDR3 length equals 16 residues. Germline loops: CDR1 SGHVS, CDR2 FQNEAQ. The authors amplified TCR beta CDR3 regions from RNA transcripts. The workflow started with a first-round RT-PCR run with HTBI primers and then moved on to a second-round multiplex PCR. TCRdb re-analysed the multiplex PCR reads in MiXCR, keeping a single row per CDR3 protein. The profile shows approximately 700,000 distinct CDR3 sequences, about 41% of them singletons. Where ophthalmopathy was present, donors had moderate-to-severe activity, CAS ≥3, NOSPECS ≥4 and duration under 3 months.

The origin of this receptor is an adult man with Graves' ophthalmopathy. The chain carries TRBV7-8 and TRBJ2-7; TRBD2 might be the D (5 bases). Sequenced: peripheral blood. Here the CDR3 reads CASSVRAARERVEQYF. CDR3 sequence (DNA): TGTGCCAGCAGCGTACGGGCCGCGAGGGAGAGAGTCGAGCAGTACTTC.